The clone carrying this T cell receptor beta chain was seen only a few times. Antigen unknown. Via MiXCR, TCRdb re-called the 5' RACE reads, giving one row per CDR3 protein. The data hold about 170,000 distinct CDR3 sequences, with 10% to 15% observed a single time. This entry belongs to a study of T-cell memory formation after mild COVID-19. Study-wide results and limits: Second-wave clones peaking on day 37 lacked confirmed SARS-CoV-2 specificity. Chiefly within CM and EM were the contracting CD4+ clones; CD8+ ones were within EMRA.

Germline V gives CDR1 WSHSY, CDR2 SAAADI. CDR3 size: 15 residues. V lost 3 bases, J lost 9 bases, and 11 bases stayed unmatched. The J gene is TRBJ2-1, the V gene TRBV10-2; 7 bases fit TRBD2. The sequence came from a man aged 18 to 30 who had mild COVID-19 (a few samples of this study predate the infection). Cell type and time point are not known. Sequences were obtained from PBMCs or a T cell subset sorted from them (not recorded which). The CDR3 is CASSDPGLGVVEQFF. CDR3 nucleotide sequence: TGCGCCAGCAGTGATCCTGGACTAGGCGTGGTTGAGCAGTTCTTC.